These 7 T cell receptor beta chains were all obtained from the same sample, sequenced in a study of blood T cell repertoires in COVID-19. Profiling relied on immunoSEQ multiplex PCR, and the TCRdb table lists in-frame clones only, not all of them. The table lists approximately 110,000 clones, over 75% of them singletons, with approximately 7% in the top ten. Sample: peripheral blood. The receptors come from a woman between 50 and 59 years old with acute or convalescent COVID-19.

V usage is TRBV29-1 and J usage is TRBJ2-1, with 11 bases identical to TRBD1. Per germline, CDR1 SQVTM and CDR2 ANQGSEA. Germline trimming cut 4 bases from V and 4 bases from J; bases unmatched to any gene: 3. The CDR3 is made up of 14 amino acids. The CDR3 reads CSVGGQGGYNEQFF. The CDR3 nucleotides read TGCAGCGTTGGGGGACAGGGGGGATACAATGAGCAGTTCTTC.

This clone was counted only a few times. This chain joins TRBV5-1 and TRBJ1-2; D gene uncertain. CDR1 SGHRS and CDR2 YFSETQ come from the germline V gene. This CDR3 has 12 amino acids. The V gene lost 8 bases and the J gene lost 1 base, with 9 bases spanning the gap. The CDR3 DNA reads as TGCGCCAGATTCGGGGATAACTATGGCTACACCTTC. This encodes CARFGDNYGYTF. The complete variable domain, with remaining parts taken from reference TRBV5-1 and TRBJ1-2, reads KAGVTQTPRYLIKTRGQQVTLSCSPISGHRSVSWYQQTPGQGLQFLFEYFSETQRNKGNFPGRFSGRQFSNSRSEMNVSTLELGDSALYLCARFGDNYGYTFGSGTRLTVV.

This clone occurred once. One junction end does not reproduce the germline sequence, and a read error may be involved. The gene calls are TRBV7-7 and TRBJ1-5; D call uncertain. This CDR3 is 13 amino acids long. Germline V gene data show CDR1 as SSHAT and CDR2 as FNYEAQ (reference sequence). In nucleotides, the CDR3 is TGTGCTAGCAGCTTAGACCCAGATCAGCCCCAGCATTTT. Encoded protein: CASSLDPDQPQHF.

CDR3 loop: CASSKTSPYEQYF. The CDR3 nucleotides are TGTGCCAGCAGTAAAACTAGTCCCTACGAGCAGTACTTC. The rearrangement links TRBV12-3 or TRBV12-4 to TRBJ2-7; D is possibly TRBD2 (5 bases). This CDR3 has 13 amino acids. Trimming removed 5 bases from V and 2 bases from J, with 10 bases in between.

CDR3 coding DNA: TGTGCCAGCAGTCAGGGGAAGAACACTGAAGCTTTCTTT. Its protein is CASSQGKNTEAFF. V gene TRBV12-3 or TRBV12-4 combines with J gene TRBJ1-1; tentatively, D is TRBD1 (6 bases). V was clipped by 5 bases and J by 1 base, with 8 bases between them. The CDR3 totals 13 residues.

The J gene is TRBJ1-3, the V gene TRBV5-1; no reliable D call. V lost 0 bases and J lost 3, with 7 bases in between. The CDR3 consists of 14 residues. Germline CDR1 and CDR2: SGHRS and YFSETQ. This CDR3 reads CASSLGAVGNTIYF. Here the CDR3 DNA reads TGCGCCAGCAGCTTGGGGGCAGTTGGAAACACCATATATTTT.

The gene calls are TRBV15 and TRBJ1-3; TRBD1 might be the D (6 bases). Trimming removed 6 bases at V and 0 bases at J, with 12 bases between. The CDR3 has 15 amino acids. Germline V gene lookup returns CDR1 LNHNV and CDR2 YYDKDF (reference sequence). The CDR3 spells CATSPGGNSGNTIYF. The CDR3 DNA reads TGTGCCACCAGTCCGGGGGGCAACTCTGGAAACACCATATATTTT.